One and the same sample provided the 14 T cell receptor beta chains below, sequenced in a study of high-grade serous ovarian cancer treatment subgroups. The tumor samples were collected prior to definitive surgery or chemotherapy. The repertoire was sequenced with immunoSEQ multiplex PCR; TCRdb's copy has only in-frame clones and lacks some. Counted here are about 16,000 clones, roughly nine tenths occurring once; the ten biggest clones make up 5.5% to 7.5%. The specimen sequenced was tumor tissue. The receptors were gathered from a human donor with high-grade serous ovarian cancer.

The genes are TRBV15 and TRBJ1-6; D remains unclear. Germline CDR1 and CDR2: LNHNV and YYDKDF (reference sequence). V lost 0 bases and J 12 bases, leaving 12 bases between the germline ends. This CDR3 has 14 amino acids. CDR3 nucleotides: TGTGCCACCAGCAGAGATGCACTTTCAGGACCCCTCCACTTT. Translation: CATSRDALSGPLHF.

The CDR3, as DNA: TGTGCCAGCAGCTTAGAGCAGCGGGCCAAGACCCAGTACTTC. It codes for CASSLEQRAKTQYF. The chain recombines TRBV11-2 with TRBJ2-5; a possible D gene is TRBD2 (6 bases). CDR1 is SGHAT and CDR2 is FQNNGV in the germline V gene. The V end lost 0 bases, the J end lost 6 bases, and 11 bases lay between the germline ends. This CDR3 has 14 residues.

The J gene is TRBJ2-3, the V gene TRBV6-5; D could derive from TRBD1 or TRBD2 (5 bases each). The CDR3 covers 15 residues. In germline, CDR1 is MNHEY, CDR2 SVGAGI. Trimming removed 0 bases from V and 5 bases from J, with 12 bases in between. CDR3 in DNA: TGTGCCAGCAGTTACTCGGACACTAGTGTAGATACGCAGTATTTT. Its translation is CASSYSDTSVDTQYF.

V and J are TRBV11-2 and TRBJ2-3, with D tentatively TRBD2 (5 bases). The ends were cut back, 0 bases at V and 6 bases at J, with 13 bases in the middle. Per the germline V gene, CDR1 is SGHAT and CDR2 is FQNNGV. The CDR3 totals 15 residues. The CDR3 nucleotides read TGTGCCAGCAGCTTAGATCTAGCTAGTATGGATACGCAGTATTTT. Amino acid sequence: CASSLDLASMDTQYF.

This clone was picked up a small number of times. The gene calls are TRBV9 and TRBJ1-2; D not resolved. The CDR3 extends over 13 amino acids. Germline V CDR1 and CDR2: SGDLS, YYNGEE. Between the trimmed V and J ends, which lost 0 bases and 4 bases, there was a span of 7 bases. The DNA for the CDR3 is TGTGCCAGCAGCGTAGCAGGACCCTATGGCTACACCTTC. Translated: CASSVAGPYGYTF.

The chain is built from TRBV14 and TRBJ2-1; D gene uncertain. Trimming removed 4 bases from V and 5 bases from J, with 9 bases in between. CDR1 and CDR2 from the germline V gene are SGHDN and FVKESK. The CDR3 has 13 residues. The CDR3 sequence is CASSPTGHNEQFF. The CDR3 region has the DNA TGTGCCAGCAGCCCTACTGGTCACAATGAGCAGTTCTTC.

This chain joins TRBV15 and TRBJ2-3; 12 positions agree with TRBD2. V lost 0 bases to trimming and J lost 1 base; unmatched junction nucleotides: 11. The CDR3 extends over 20 amino acids. The germline CDR1 and CDR2 sequences are LNHNV and YYDKDF (reference sequence). Written as DNA, the CDR3 is TGTGCCACCAGCAGAGATCGGTTACTAGCGGGGGGCCTGGGCACAGATACGCAGTATTTT. It yields the protein CATSRDRLLAGGLGTDTQYF. Variable domain in full (rest from reference TRBV15 and TRBJ2-3): DAMVIQNPRYQVTQFGKPVTLSCSQTLNHNVMYWYQQKSSQAPKLLFHYYDKDFNNEADTPDNFQSRRPNTSFCFLDIRSPGLGDTAMYLCATSRDRLLAGGLGTDTQYFGPGTRLTVL.

This rearrangement joins TRBV7-6 to TRBJ1-2; the D is unclear. CDR3 length: 14 residues. Germline values: CDR1 SGHVS, CDR2 FNYEAQ. Between the trimmed V and J ends, which lost 1 base and 3 bases, there was a span of 9 bases. CDR3 loop: CASSLGAGDYGYTF. As DNA, the CDR3 is TGTGCCAGCAGCTTAGGGGCCGGAGACTATGGCTACACCTTC.

The rearrangement links TRBV4-2 to TRBJ2-3; the D gene is possibly TRBD2 (6 bases). The V and J ends lost 3 bases and 2 bases respectively, with 15 bases between them. Germline CDR1 is LGHNA and CDR2 is YNFKEQ. CDR3 length: 16 amino acids. The CDR3 loop is CASSQEPGVSTDTQYF. CDR3 nucleotide sequence: TGTGCCAGCAGCCAGGAACCGGGGGTTTCCACAGATACGCAGTATTTT.

This chain links TRBV5-1 with TRBJ2-1, with a possible D match to TRBD1 (6 bases). The V and J ends lost 0 bases and 4 bases respectively, with 11 bases between them. This CDR3 comprises 15 residues. Germline CDR1 SGHRS, CDR2 YFSETQ. The CDR3 coding sequence is TGCGCCAGCAGCTTGGCCGGGACACAATACAATGAGCAGTTCTTC. Residues: CASSLAGTQYNEQFF.

The CDR3 loop reads CASSPLSGTSNRNSPLHF. CDR3 nucleotide sequence: TGTGCCAGCTCACCACTGTCCGGGACATCAAATCGGAATTCACCCCTCCACTTT. V and J are TRBV18 and TRBJ1-6, with D possibly being TRBD1 (6 bases). The CDR3 has 18 residues. Looked up from germline, CDR1 is KGHSH and CDR2 is LQKENI. The germline V and J ends were trimmed by 1 base and 7 bases, with 20 bases remaining between them.

This rearrangement joins TRBV4-3 to TRBJ2-5, with 8 bases identical to TRBD2. This CDR3 contains 14 residues. Germline CDR1 is LGHNA and CDR2 is YSLEER. V shed 4 bases, J shed 5 bases, and the junction held 6 bases outside the gene matches. CDR3 amino acids: CASSPNGGAETQYF. CDR3 bases: TGCGCCAGCAGCCCAAACGGGGGGGCGGAGACCCAGTACTTC.

The chain recombines TRBV5-1 with TRBJ1-1, with D possibly TRBD1 on 6 matching bases. Trimming shortened V by 4 bases and J by 4 bases, and 14 bases separated the two germline ends. Germline CDR1 reads SGHRS; CDR2 reads YFSETQ. This CDR3 has 14 residues. DNA for the CDR3: TGCGCCAGCAGCGAAACGACAGGAGGCACTGAAGCTTTCTTT. Protein product: CASSETTGGTEAFF. The whole variable domain, filled in from reference TRBV5-1 and TRBJ1-1, reads KAGVTQTPRYLIKTRGQQVTLSCSPISGHRSVSWYQQTPGQGLQFLFEYFSETQRNKGNFPGRFSGRQFSNSRSEMNVSTLELGDSALYLCASSETTGGTEAFFGQGTRLTVV.

The CDR3 bases are TGCGCCAGCAGCCAAGATGTTGGGGCCGCGAACACCGGGGAGCTGTTTTTT. It codes for CASSQDVGAANTGELFF. The J gene is TRBJ2-2, the V gene TRBV4-3; D perhaps matches TRBD1 (5 bases). V gave up 0 bases and J gave up 0 bases, with 11 bases separating them. The CDR3 extends over 17 amino acids. Germline V gene lookup returns CDR1 LGHNA and CDR2 YSLEER.